This TCR beta chain emerged from a study of control samples from healthy donors and cancer patients. Germline assignment: CDR1 KGHSH and CDR2 LQKENI. The V segment lost 1 base and the J segment 5 bases; nucleotides outside the gene matches: 5. The CDR3 has 15 amino acids. Only in-frame clones appear in the TCRdb table, and some are missing; sequencing was by immunoSEQ multiplex PCR. The repertoire has around 100,000 clones, about 91% of them found once; the top ten carry about 2.5%. This sequence originates from a woman aged 18-35 years in good health. The chain combines TRBV18 with TRBJ1-2; 9 nucleotides agree with TRBD1. What was sequenced was blood. This CDR3 reads CASSPRGQGRYGYTF. Here the CDR3 DNA reads TGTGCCAGCTCACCACGGGGACAGGGCAGATATGGCTACACCTTC.